This record looks at one T cell receptor (beta chain) sequence and its context. This clonotype was seen many times. The specificity of this receptor is unknown. Nothing much larger sits one base from this clone, and base qualities are not available. This entry comes from a study of neurological immune-mediated disorders (dated by TCRdb to between 2017 and 2020). As for the study more broadly: Peripheral blood TCR-beta repertoires from HTLV-I-associated myelopathy (HAM/TSP) patients, multiple sclerosis patients and healthy controls were compared by UMI-based sequencing. Alongside PBMC samples, the set of some 100 TCR-beta libraries contained longitudinal samples, technical triplicates, and paired CD4+ and CD8+ T-cell subsets that had been sorted. Longitudinal HAM/TSP and healthy donors had 3 time-points each (about 3-45 month intervals). The cohort included approximately 68 subjects: some 14 with HAM/TSP, roughly 35 with multiple sclerosis, and approximately 20 healthy controls.

Taken from cysteine to phenylalanine, the CDR3 has 13 residues. Kept here is only the CDR3 DNA, which spans 39 bases and is read in frame from base 1. CDR1 and CDR2 are read off the germline V gene (reference sequence) as DFQATT and SNEGSKA. Relative to germline, V is 3 bases shorter and J is 3 bases shorter, with 11 bases between their ends. Read against the paper, the sample's time point label means: longitudinal time-point 3. The healthy controls were volunteers from a blood bank in Maryland, USA. Unsorted PBMC libraries were generated from 2 million PBMCs stored in RNAlater at -80 °C until RNA extraction. PBMCs were separated from peripheral blood using Ficoll-Hypaque density gradient centrifugation and then cryopreserved in liquid nitrogen. To synthesize cDNA, template-switch 5'RACE was performed with a primer carrying a 10-nucleotide random unique molecular identifier so that each TCR transcript was tagged. Each sequencing run produced over 180 million TCR-beta sequences covering 15-18 subjects. The RNeasy kit was used for extraction of total RNA. The KAPA Real-time Library Amplification kit was used to amplify TCR-beta VDJ regions with primers targeting the TCR constant region and the 5'RACE anchor. A first PCR added sample indexes and Illumina adaptors, and a second PCR then raised library yield. After purification with Ampure beads, the TCR product of roughly 650 bp was size-selected on a 2% E-gel SizeSelection system. Library quality was checked on a Bioanalyzer, concentration was measured with Qubit, and libraries were quantified with the Kapa Library Quantification kit before pooling. Libraries were sequenced paired-end 2 x 150 bp on an Illumina HiSeq 2500. To increase sequence diversity, roughly 24-32% phiX was spiked into each library pool. Per the original workflow: The UMI-based MiGEC pipeline processed quality-filtered reads and removed over 80% of raw TCR sequences during error correction. IMGT germline references were used for aligning VDJ genes, and each clonotype was defined as a unique CDR3 amino acid sequence together with its V-J genes. Clonal expansion, Shannon diversity, and CDR3 relatedness (CalcPairwiseDistances, ClusterSamples) were evaluated with VDJtools, and phylogenetic trees were built with CLCbio workbench. A clone was classed as expanded if it had 8 or more unique UMIs, a cutoff based on coefficient-of-variation modelling across technical triplicates. TCRdb itself trimmed the public reads at Q25 with fastp, ran MiXCR and retained productive beta chains. Rows are unified per CDR3 protein, each entry keeping the most common DNA and genes. The V and J calls reflect TCRdb's pipeline rather than the authors' work. A total of approximately 50,000 distinct CDR3 sequences appear in this sample, 7% to 9% of them only once. 1.9% of the sample is taken by the ten largest.

Study-wide conclusions, independent of this receptor: Across subjects, expanded clones never shared an identical CDR3 amino acid sequence, which suggests that the TCR-beta repertoires in every group were private. TCR clonal expansion was highest in HAM/TSP patients and lowest in MS patients, with MS patients falling below even healthy controls.

The chain was built from TRBV20-1 and TRBJ1-2, with a tentative D gene TRBD1 over 5 matching bases. The source material was PBMCs. The receptor was isolated from a woman aged 40 to 55 in good health. The CDR3 sequence is CSASLRVDYGYTF. The base sequence is TGCAGTGCTAGTCTCAGGGTGGACTATGGCTACACCTTC.